Described below is a single TCR beta chain sequence and its context. Its cognate antigen is unknown. This record belongs to a study of beta chain features in type 1 diabetes. Study results and limitations: Shorter TCRB CDR3s, moderately but significantly so, marked every one of the four CD4+ subsets in Type 1 diabetes patients.

The authors reverse transcribed all of the isolated RNA, so sequencing captured expressed TCRB transcripts. This table comes from immunoSEQ multiplex PCR, and its TCRdb copy is limited to in-frame clones, with some not included. Of approximately 250,000 clones listed, approximately 10% are singletons. The TCR originated in a man aged 25-45 years with type 1 diabetes. Sequenced: naive CD4+ T cells from blood.

CDR3 sequence: CASSQTGPSTDTQYF. In DNA, the CDR3 is TGTGCCAGCTCCCAAACAGGTCCTAGCACAGATACGCAGTATTTT. The rearrangement links TRBV18 to TRBJ2-3; D possibly corresponds to TRBD1 (5 bases). CDR1 is KGHSH and CDR2 is LQKENI in the germline V gene. V shed 6 bases and J shed 0 bases, with 13 bases lying between them. The length of the CDR3 is 15 residues.